The entry that follows covers one T cell receptor beta chain sequence. The data were obtained in a study of cytomegalovirus exposure and HLA in healthy donors. PCR involved 60 Vbeta and 13 Jbeta primers. The assay was immunoSEQ multiplex PCR, and TCRdb's table has in-frame clones only and misses some. The repertoire holds fewer than 150,000 clones, roughly four fifths seen once, with more than 4.5% in the top ten. This CDR3 spans 12 amino acids. The V gene's germline CDR1 is GTSNPN and CDR2 SVGIG (reference sequence). V lost 5 bases, J lost 5 bases, and 9 bases lay in between. V and J are TRBV30 and TRBJ1-4, with a possible D match to TRBD1 (6 bases). Sequenced input: PBMCs. The receptor was derived from a woman between 45 and 65 years old in good health and CMV-seronegative. The CDR3 nucleotides are TGTGCCTGGGGACAGCCGAATGAAAAACTGTTTTTT. Protein sequence: CAWGQPNEKLFF.